This passage covers 28 T cell receptor beta chains from one sample sequenced in a study of T-cell memory formation after mild COVID-19 (dated by TCRdb to the early 2020s). The library was produced with 5' RACE. TCRdb names Illumina NovaSeq 6000 as the instrument used. The public reads were run again by TCRdb, first through fastp at Q25 and then through MiXCR, and only productive beta chains were kept. Entries that share a CDR3 protein sequence are merged under the most common genes and DNA. The table for this sample lists 300,000 to 400,000 distinct CDR3 sequences; 15% to 20% of them were counted only once. The leading ten clones occupy about a fifth of the sample. The material sequenced was PBMCs or a T cell subset sorted from them (not recorded which). These receptors were taken from a man between 18 and 29 years old who had mild COVID-19 (a few samples of this study predate the infection). The sample titles of this study are shuffled in the database, so cell type and time point are left out; the donor was told from shared clones.

This clonotype was picked up many times. V gene TRBV5-6 combines with J gene TRBJ1-2, with a weak D call TRBD1 (6 bases). Germline CDR1 and CDR2: SGHDT and YYEEEE. The length of the CDR3 is 13 residues. V was cut by 3 bases and J by 3 bases, with 9 bases left in between. The CDR3 DNA reads TGTGCCAGCAGCTCAGGACAGTACTATGGCTACACCTTC. Amino acids: CASSSGQYYGYTF.

CDR3 loop: CASSLSGQPEETQYF. In DNA form, the CDR3 reads TGCGCCAGCAGCTTGTCAGGACAGCCAGAGGAGACCCAGTACTTC. This sequence joins TRBV5-1 and TRBJ2-5; possible D gene TRBD1, 6 bases. Germline CDR1 and CDR2: SGHRS and YFSETQ. V was pared by 1 base and J by 5 bases, with 15 bases between. This CDR3 contains 15 residues.

J is TRBJ1-6 and V is TRBV20-1, with TRBD1 as a possible D gene (6 bases). The V gene lost 6 bases and the J gene lost 7 bases, with 16 bases spanning the gap. Germline V CDR1 and CDR2: DFQATT, SNEGSKA (reference sequence). This CDR3 contains 14 residues. CDR3 DNA sequence: TGCAGTGCCAACCTACAGGGTAGGAATTCACCCCTCCACTTT. This encodes CSANLQGRNSPLHF.

In the case of this clonotype: Just one base apart from a much larger clone, this may be a read error. The rearrangement links TRBV5-1 to TRBJ2-5; no definite D call. CDR3 size: 14 residues. Germline-derived CDR1 and CDR2 are SGHRS and YFSETQ. V shed 5 bases and J shed 5 bases, with 16 bases lying between them. The CDR3 bases are TGCGCCAGCAGGAGGTGGCCCTCTTTGGAGACCCAGTACTTC. It yields the protein CASRRWPSLETQYF.

There are a few counts of this clonotype. The DNA for the CDR3 is TGCAGTGCTAGAGCCGCTCATGGCAGCTCCTACGAGCAGTACTTC. This gives the protein CSARAAHGSSYEQYF. The chain has TRBV20-1 and TRBJ2-7, with D unresolved. Germline values: CDR1 DFQATT, CDR2 SNEGSKA (reference sequence). The V end lost 1 base, the J end lost 0 bases, and 13 bases lay between the germline ends. The CDR3 loop spans 15 amino acids.

V is TRBV19 and J is TRBJ2-3; 8 nucleotides agree with TRBD2. After removal of 11 bases from V and 4 bases from J, the junction contained 5 bases not matched to a gene. The CDR3 is 12 residues long. CDR1 and CDR2 from the germline V gene are LNHDA and SQIVND (reference sequence). The CDR3 DNA sequence: TGTGCCGCCCGGGGGGGCCCAGATACGCAGTATTTT. Protein sequence: CAARGGPDTQYF.

This clonotype was seen only a few times. The V and J genes are TRBV12-3 or TRBV12-4 and TRBJ1-5, with 9 bases fitting TRBD1. The V and J ends lost 6 bases and 4 bases, in that order; junction bases with no gene match: 4. CDR3 length: 14 amino acids. The CDR3 loop is CASSRDRVNQPQHF. The CDR3 DNA is TGTGCCAGCAGCAGGGACAGGGTTAATCAGCCCCAGCATTTT.

The gene calls are TRBV6-5 and TRBJ1-6; TRBD1 might be the D (5 bases). CDR3 size: 15 residues. Trimming took 2 bases from V and 8 from J, leaving 13 bases between them. Germline CDR1 MNHEY, CDR2 SVGAGI. The chain's CDR3 is CASSYAGTGDSPLHF. CDR3 coding DNA: TGTGCCAGCAGTTACGCCGGGACGGGGGATTCACCCCTCCACTTT.

This clonotype was detected only once. The chain combines TRBV19 with TRBJ1-1; 8 bases are shared with TRBD1. CDR1 is LNHDA and CDR2 is SQIVND in the germline V gene (reference sequence). The CDR3 sequence is 15 residues long. Losses at the gene ends were 2 bases for V and 1 base for J; bases not matched to a gene: 3. The CDR3 nucleotides are TGTGCCAGTAGTATAACGGGGACAGGGAACACTGAAGCTTTCTTT. Encoded protein: CASSITGTGNTEAFF.

The chain is built from TRBV18 and TRBJ2-5; D ambiguous. The CDR3 covers 15 residues. Trimming stripped 3 bases from V and 2 bases from J, with 13 bases between. Germline lookup yields CDR1 KGHSH and CDR2 LQKENI. CDR3: CASSPRWLRQETQYF. The CDR3 nucleotides are TGTGCCAGCTCACCGCGGTGGCTCAGGCAAGAGACCCAGTACTTC.

The rearrangement links TRBV6-2 or TRBV6-3 to TRBJ1-1, with 10 nucleotides matching TRBD1. V was pared by 8 bases and J by 3 bases, with 9 bases of the junction left unmatched. The CDR3 loop spans 15 amino acids. Germline V gene sequence: CDR1 MNHEY, CDR2 SVGEGT. The CDR3 loop is CASVRQGAGDTEAFF. The CDR3, as DNA: TGTGCCAGCGTGCGACAGGGGGCAGGGGACACTGAAGCTTTCTTT.

This clonotype was seen a few times. CDR3 in DNA: TGTGCCAGCAGTTACTACGTGGAGGCCACAGATACGCAGTATTTT. Its protein is CASSYYVEATDTQYF. V usage is TRBV6-2 or TRBV6-3 and J usage is TRBJ2-3; tentatively, D is TRBD2 (5 bases). V was pared by 1 base and J by 2 bases, with 10 bases between. Germline V gene data show CDR1 as MNHEY and CDR2 as SVGEGT. CDR3 length: 15 residues.

This clonotype was counted many times. The J gene is TRBJ2-3, the V gene TRBV5-1, with D possibly being TRBD1 or TRBD2 (5 bases each). This CDR3 is 12 amino acids long. V was trimmed by 4 bases and J by 5 bases, leaving 8 bases between them. CDR1 is SGHRS and CDR2 is YFSETQ in the germline V gene. The DNA for the CDR3 is TGCGCCAGCAGCCCAGGGAGAGATACGCAGTATTTT. This translates into CASSPGRDTQYF.

CDR3 coding DNA: TGTGCCAGCAGTGCATTGGTGGGGAAATATGGCACTGAAGCTTTCTTT. Its translation is CASSALVGKYGTEAFF. The rearrangement links TRBV6-1 to TRBJ1-1; D remains unclear. V dropped 4 bases and J dropped 4 bases, with 19 bases sitting between them. Germline V gene sequence: CDR1 MNHNS, CDR2 SASEGT. The CDR3 consists of 16 residues.

This clonotype was seen a few times. At one boundary the junction diverges from the germline segment, which might be a read error. The chain uses TRBV7-2 and TRBJ2-2; 12 bases align to TRBD2. The germline V gene has CDR1 SGHTA and CDR2 FQGNSA. The CDR3 is 15 amino acids. The CDR3 sequence is CASSWTSGNTGELIF. The DNA of the CDR3 is TGTGCCAGCAGCTGGACTAGCGGGAACACCGGGGAGCTGATTTTT. The whole variable domain, remainder taken from reference TRBV7-2 and TRBJ2-2, is GAGVSQSPSNKVTEKGKDVELRCDPISGHTALYWYRQSLGQGLEFLIYFQGNSAPDKSGLPSDRFSAERTGGSVSTLTIQRTQQEDSAVYLCASSWTSGNTGELIFGEGSRLTVL.

Only a few counts were recorded for this clonotype. This chain joins TRBV5-6 and TRBJ2-5; TRBD1 is a possible D gene (5 bases). There are 15 residues in the CDR3. Germline V gene sequence: CDR1 SGHDT, CDR2 YYEEEE. V dropped 0 bases and J dropped 5 bases, with 14 bases sitting between them. Here the CDR3 DNA reads TGTGCCAGCAGCTTGGAGACAGTTCCCCAGGAGACCCAGTACTTC. Translating it yields CASSLETVPQETQYF. Complete variable domain (other parts from reference TRBV5-6 and TRBJ2-5): DAGVTQSPTHLIKTRGQQVTLRCSPKSGHDTVSWYQQALGQGPQFIFQYYEEEERQRGNFPDRFSGHQFPNYSSELNVNALLLGDSALYLCASSLETVPQETQYFGPGTRLLVL.

This clonotype was picked up a small number of times. The rearrangement links TRBV28 to TRBJ2-2; TRBD1 is a possible D gene (5 bases). CDR1 and CDR2 (germline): MDHEN, SYDVKM. The ends were cut back, 3 bases at V and 1 base at J, with 12 bases in the middle. CDR3 length: 16 amino acids. In DNA, the CDR3 is TGTGCCAGCAGTTTGCGGACACTAATGAACACCGGGGAGCTGTTTTTT. This gives the protein CASSLRTLMNTGELFF.

This clonotype was picked up many times. J is TRBJ2-5 and V is TRBV7-2; TRBD2 matches at 7 bases. Germline V lookup: CDR1 SGHTA, CDR2 FQGNSA. Trimming removed 8 bases from V and 2 bases from J; junction bases left unmatched: 5. CDR3 size: 13 residues. The CDR3 region has the DNA TGTGCCAGCGGAAGCGGGGTTCAAGAGACCCAGTACTTC. It yields the protein CASGSGVQETQYF.

In its sample, this clonotype was seen many times. V usage is TRBV4-3 and J usage is TRBJ2-7; D tentatively reads TRBD1 or TRBD2 (5 bases each). Germline-derived CDR1 and CDR2 are LGHNA and YSLEER. The length of the CDR3 is 16 residues. Trimming cost V 3 bases and J 3 bases, with 18 bases left between them. The CDR3 loop is CASSQVPGPTIYEQYF. For the CDR3, the DNA is TGCGCCAGCAGCCAGGTACCGGGACCCACGATCTACGAGCAGTACTTC.

The chain joins TRBV23-1 to TRBJ2-3; D might be TRBD2 (6 bases). TRBV23-1 is flagged as an ORF with uncertain function. V was cut by 1 base and J by 15 bases, with 23 bases left in between. The CDR3 length is 15 residues. This CDR3 reads CASSQLWGLLTRRYF. CDR3 DNA sequence: TGCGCCAGCAGTCAATTGTGGGGACTTCTAACCCGACGATATTTT.

The chain uses TRBV5-1 and TRBJ2-3, with TRBD2 identical over 9 bases. The germline gives CDR1 SGHRS, CDR2 YFSETQ. With V trimmed by 0 bases and J by 1 base, 0 bases remained unmatched. This CDR3 has 15 amino acids. The CDR3 protein is CASSLVAGGTDTQYF. DNA of the CDR3: TGCGCCAGCAGCTTGGTAGCGGGGGGCACAGATACGCAGTATTTT. The whole variable domain, remainder taken from reference TRBV5-1 and TRBJ2-3, is KAGVTQTPRYLIKTRGQQVTLSCSPISGHRSVSWYQQTPGQGLQFLFEYFSETQRNKGNFPGRFSGRQFSNSRSEMNVSTLELGDSALYLCASSLVAGGTDTQYFGPGTRLTVL.

V gene TRBV7-2 combines with J gene TRBJ2-3; 11 positions match TRBD2. V gave up 1 base and J gave up 8 bases; unmatched junction bases: 11. Germline CDR1 reads SGHTA; CDR2 reads FQGNSA. The CDR3 sequence is 17 residues long. The CDR3 DNA reads TGTGCCAGCAGCTTAGTAGCGGGGGGGCTCGAGTCTGCTACGCAGTATTTT. Its translation is CASSLVAGGLESATQYF.

This clonotype was seen more than once but under ten times. V is TRBV6-5 and J is TRBJ2-2; TRBD1 agrees at 7 bases. V shed 4 bases, J shed 8 bases, and the junction held 13 bases outside the gene matches. The CDR3 loop spans 16 amino acids. Per germline, CDR1 MNHEY and CDR2 SVGAGI. The CDR3 DNA reads as TGTGCCAGCAGTTTCGCACAGGGGTCCCTCGTGGGGGAGCTGTTTTTT. This encodes CASSFAQGSLVGELFF.

The chain has TRBV6-5 and TRBJ1-5; weak D call: TRBD1 (6 bases). The CDR3 runs 16 residues. The germline V gene encodes CDR1 MNHEY and CDR2 SVGAGI. The ends were cut back, 4 bases at V and 6 bases at J, with 19 bases in the middle. The CDR3 loop is CASSSSTGYGGQPQHF. CDR3 nucleotide sequence: TGTGCCAGCAGTTCCTCGACAGGCTATGGAGGTCAGCCCCAGCATTTT.

This clonotype was found a few times. This chain links TRBV29-1 with TRBJ2-6; 11 positions match TRBD1. V dropped 7 bases and J dropped 2; count of bases not matched to a gene: 7. CDR3 length: 16 residues. Germline values: CDR1 SQVTM, CDR2 ANQGSEA. In DNA, the CDR3 is TGCAGCGCCGCCGGGACAGGGGGGACTGGGGCCAACGTCCTGACTTTC. Residues: CSAAGTGGTGANVLTF.

A few counts support this clonotype. This chain joins TRBV27 and TRBJ2-1; 7 bases map to TRBD1. Germline CDR1 MNHEY, CDR2 SMNVEV (reference sequence). J lost 1 base, V lost 6 bases, and 0 bases had no gene match. The length of the CDR3 is 13 residues. The CDR3, as DNA: TGTGCCAGCAGACAGGGGTCCTACAATGAGCAGTTCTTC. Amino acids: CASRQGSYNEQFF.

The sample holds a few counts of this clonotype. This rearrangement joins TRBV20-1 to TRBJ1-2, with 7 bases lining up with TRBD1. The CDR3 covers 14 residues. Trimming took 1 base from V and 5 from J; bases not matched to a gene: 7. Per germline, CDR1 DFQATT and CDR2 SNEGSKA (reference sequence). Here the CDR3 DNA reads TGCAGTGCTAGAGTCCGACAGGGAGGATATGGCTACACCTTC. Amino acids: CSARVRQGGYGYTF.

This clonotype has at least ten counts. This chain links TRBV3-1 with TRBJ2-7; D perhaps matches TRBD1 (6 bases). Trimming left V 3 bases short and J 0 bases short, with 6 bases between. The CDR3 runs to 13 residues. Per germline, CDR1 LGHDT and CDR2 YNNKEL (reference sequence). CDR3 nucleotide sequence: TGTGCCAGCAGCCAGGGGGCCTCCTACGAGCAGTACGTC. Its protein product is CASSQGASYEQYV.